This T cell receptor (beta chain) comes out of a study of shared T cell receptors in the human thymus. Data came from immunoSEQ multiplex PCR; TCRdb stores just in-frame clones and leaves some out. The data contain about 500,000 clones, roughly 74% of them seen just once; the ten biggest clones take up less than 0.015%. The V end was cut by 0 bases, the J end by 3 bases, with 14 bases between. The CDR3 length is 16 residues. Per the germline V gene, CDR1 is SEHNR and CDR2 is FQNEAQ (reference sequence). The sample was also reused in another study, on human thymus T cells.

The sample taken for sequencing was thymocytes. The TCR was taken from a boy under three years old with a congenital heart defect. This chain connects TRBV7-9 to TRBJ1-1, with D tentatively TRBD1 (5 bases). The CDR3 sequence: CASSLAPRREDTEAFF. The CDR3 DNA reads TGTGCCAGCAGCTTAGCGCCCCGCAGGGAGGACACTGAAGCTTTCTTT.